A selection of T cell receptor beta chains follows, all from one sample in a study of Graves' ophthalmopathy and Graves' hyperthyroidism. TCRdb used MiXCR to reprocess the multiplex PCR reads, holding one entry per CDR3 protein. The data contain some 380,000 distinct CDR3 sequences, approximately 15% of them singletons. The sequenced sample was peripheral blood. Receptor source: a woman between 18 and 29 years old with stable Graves' hyperthyroidism. Both conserved end residues are part of each CDR3. Expanded clones are given a class, and other clones once, few, many or no size at all.

J gene: TRBJ1-2; clone size: many; V gene: TRBV2; CDR3 protein: CASKRWVYGYTF
J gene: TRBJ1-2; clone size: few; V gene: TRBV10-3; CDR3 protein: CAISESIVKRRQNYGYTF
J gene: TRBJ2-5; clone size: many; V gene: TRBV7-9; CDR3 protein: CASSLGQAIFQETQYF
J gene: TRBJ1-2; clone size: many; V gene: TRBV12-3/TRBV12-4; CDR3 protein: CASSFTGGDGYTF
J gene: TRBJ1-5; clone size: many; V gene: TRBV12-3/TRBV12-4; CDR3 protein: CASSPGTGLNQPQHF
J gene: TRBJ1-2; clone size: many; V gene: TRBV7-2; CDR3 protein: CASSRRQGQDGYTF
J gene: TRBJ1-1; clone size: many; V gene: TRBV29-1; CDR3 protein: CSVEDWGDTEAFF
J gene: TRBJ1-1; clone size: many; V gene: TRBV20-1; CDR3 protein: CSAHPELGGAPALGTEAFF
J gene: TRBJ1-1; clone size: many; V gene: TRBV14; CDR3 protein: CASSQGRDTEAFF
J gene: TRBJ2-7; clone size: many; V gene: TRBV11-2; CDR3 protein: CASSLGPGGYEQYF
J gene: TRBJ2-7; clone size: many; V gene: TRBV3-1; CDR3 protein: CASSSPQDTVYEQYF
J gene: TRBJ1-5; clone size: many; V gene: TRBV6-1; CDR3 protein: CASSESRGIRQPQHF
J gene: TRBJ1-1; clone size: many; V gene: TRBV24-1; CDR3 protein: CATKGAVNTEAFF
J gene: TRBJ1-2; clone size: many; V gene: TRBV12-3/TRBV12-4; CDR3 protein: CASSYEQVVSFSYGYTF
J gene: TRBJ2-2; clone size: .; V gene: TRBV10-2; CDR3 protein: CASSAPRGLGGELFF
J gene: TRBJ2-7; clone size: few; V gene: TRBV2; CDR3 protein: CASSDTHSYEQYF
J gene: TRBJ1-1; clone size: many; V gene: TRBV6-1; CDR3 protein: CASRRDPGTQNTEAFF
J gene: TRBJ2-5; clone size: .; V gene: TRBV15; CDR3 protein: CATSSGANPLQETQYF
J gene: TRBJ1-2; clone size: many; V gene: TRBV5-1; CDR3 protein: CASSLDRGYFYGYTF
J gene: TRBJ2-5; clone size: many; V gene: TRBV7-7; CDR3 protein: CASSPGTSGKETQYF
J gene: TRBJ2-7; clone size: many; V gene: TRBV20-1; CDR3 protein: CSATTGTGVGEQYF
J gene: TRBJ1-6; clone size: many; V gene: TRBV7-2; CDR3 protein: CATTPRSSYNSPLHF
J gene: TRBJ2-7; clone size: few; V gene: TRBV7-2; CDR3 protein: CASSPTSGMDKQYF
J gene: TRBJ2-5; clone size: .; V gene: TRBV12-5; CDR3 protein: CASGLTAGLAGGSETQYF
J gene: TRBJ1-5; clone size: many; V gene: TRBV6-5; CDR3 protein: CASRTGSGVSQPQHF
J gene: TRBJ1-1; clone size: many; V gene: TRBV11-2; CDR3 protein: CASSSRGARENTEAFF
J gene: TRBJ1-1; clone size: .; V gene: TRBV9; CDR3 protein: CASDNTGASGTEAFF
J gene: TRBJ2-5; clone size: many; V gene: TRBV6-2/TRBV6-3; CDR3 protein: CASTPRQVEETQYF
J gene: TRBJ1-1; clone size: many; V gene: TRBV29-1; CDR3 protein: CSVGRLRTEAFF